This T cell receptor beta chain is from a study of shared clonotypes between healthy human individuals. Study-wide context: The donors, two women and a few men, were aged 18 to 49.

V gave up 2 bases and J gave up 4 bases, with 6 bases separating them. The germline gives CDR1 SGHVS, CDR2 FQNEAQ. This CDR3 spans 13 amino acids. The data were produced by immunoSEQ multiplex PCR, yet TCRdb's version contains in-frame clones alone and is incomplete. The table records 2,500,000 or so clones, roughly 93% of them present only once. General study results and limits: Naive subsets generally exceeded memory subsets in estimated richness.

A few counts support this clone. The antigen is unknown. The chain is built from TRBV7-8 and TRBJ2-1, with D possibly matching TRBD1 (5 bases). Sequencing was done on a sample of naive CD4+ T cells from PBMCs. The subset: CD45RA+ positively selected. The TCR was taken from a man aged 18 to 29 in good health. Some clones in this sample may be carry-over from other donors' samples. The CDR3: CASSLSGYNEQFF. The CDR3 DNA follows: TGTGCCAGCAGCTTATCAGGGTACAATGAGCAGTTCTTC.